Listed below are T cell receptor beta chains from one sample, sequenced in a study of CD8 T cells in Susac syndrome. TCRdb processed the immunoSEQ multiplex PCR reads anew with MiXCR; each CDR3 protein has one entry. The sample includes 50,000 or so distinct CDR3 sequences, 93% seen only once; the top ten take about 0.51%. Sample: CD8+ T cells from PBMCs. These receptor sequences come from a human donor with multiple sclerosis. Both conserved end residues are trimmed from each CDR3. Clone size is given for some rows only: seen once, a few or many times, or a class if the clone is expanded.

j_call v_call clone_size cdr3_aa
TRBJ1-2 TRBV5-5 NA ASTQGLAI
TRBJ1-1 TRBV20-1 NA SAPTGDVKAF
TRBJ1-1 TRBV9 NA ASSARVGTEAF
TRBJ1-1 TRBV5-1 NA ASSYRGAKTEAF
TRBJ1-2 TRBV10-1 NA ASSDGGGGYT
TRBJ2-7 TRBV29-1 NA SVGRGLPYEQY
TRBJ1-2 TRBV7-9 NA ASSLIPNYGYT
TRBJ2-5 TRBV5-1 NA ASSLTSGGYQETQY
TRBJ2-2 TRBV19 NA ASKGTGDTGELF
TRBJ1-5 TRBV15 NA ATSPYGNQPQH
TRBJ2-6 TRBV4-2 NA ASSQDRQNWANVLT
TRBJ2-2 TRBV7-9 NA ASSAPGQGNTGELF
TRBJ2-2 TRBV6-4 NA ATRQGDVGELF
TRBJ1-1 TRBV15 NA ATSITGVDTEAF
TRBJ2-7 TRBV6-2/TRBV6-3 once ASGAVQY
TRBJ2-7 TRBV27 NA ASKIIGSDYEQY
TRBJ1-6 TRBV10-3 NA AISENRENSPLH
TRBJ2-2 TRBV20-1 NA SARTENTGELF
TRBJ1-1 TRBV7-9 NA ASATGTEAF
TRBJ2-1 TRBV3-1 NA ASSQDSTGYNEQF
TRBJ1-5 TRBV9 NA ASSGDGSWQPQH
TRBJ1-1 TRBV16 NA ASSLQGRNTEAF
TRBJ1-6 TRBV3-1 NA ASSPSSYNSPLH
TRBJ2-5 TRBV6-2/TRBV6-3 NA ASSGQDSGETQY
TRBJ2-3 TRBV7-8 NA ASSPRTSGGSDTQY
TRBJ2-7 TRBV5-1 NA ASSLVGTGYEQY
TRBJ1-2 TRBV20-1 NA SARDLKRASNYGYT
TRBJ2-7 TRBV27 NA ASSNRQGVGEQY
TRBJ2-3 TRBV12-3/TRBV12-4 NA ASSLSGALLPTQY
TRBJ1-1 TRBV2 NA ASRPQGKTEAF
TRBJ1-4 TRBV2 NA ASSEAQEGKGEKLF
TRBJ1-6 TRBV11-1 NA ASSLAPQRAASSYNSPLH
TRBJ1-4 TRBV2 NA ASSDTASRTTNEKLF
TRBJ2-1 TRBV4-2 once ASSQLSGQGPECGQF
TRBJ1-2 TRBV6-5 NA ASSTGISYGYT
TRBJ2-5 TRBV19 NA ASSFYRDQQETQY
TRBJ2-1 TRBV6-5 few ASSYLTAPYNEQF
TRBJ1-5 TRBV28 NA ASRRDPGSNQPQH
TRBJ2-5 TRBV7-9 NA ASEKETQY
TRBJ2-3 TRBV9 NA ASSVVSTDTQY
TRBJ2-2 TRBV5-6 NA ASSIRKGQYTGELF
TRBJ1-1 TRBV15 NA ATSRDRQGAEAF
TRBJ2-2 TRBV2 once AYSGAREVVELF
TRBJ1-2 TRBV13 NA ASSLRAVDGYT
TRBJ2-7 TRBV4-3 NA ASSPGTADQQY
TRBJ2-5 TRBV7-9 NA ASSSQGRETQY
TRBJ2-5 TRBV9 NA ASNPDGLQETQY
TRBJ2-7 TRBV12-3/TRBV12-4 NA ASSSGQRYEQY
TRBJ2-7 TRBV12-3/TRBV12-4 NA ASRTSGSYEQY
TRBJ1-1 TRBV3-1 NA ASIWGTEAF